This T cell receptor beta chain was observed in a study of naive and memory T cell subsets. Study-level points and caveats: In naive cells, over 90% of TCR sequences were seen only once.

The CDR3 consists of 17 residues. The trim removed 7 bases at V and 3 bases at J, leaving 11 bases unmatched. Comments on this clonotype: No antigen is known for it.

An equimolar mix of two oligonucleotides served as the beta constant-region primer for TRBC1 and TRBC2. Nested alpha and beta constant-region primers with the SP2 primer drove four PCR rounds on ligated cDNA. TCRdb fed the UMI-ligation and nested PCR reads into MiXCR, producing one record per CDR3 protein. The sample has approximately 8,100 distinct CDR3 sequences, less than 35% seen once. Sequencing was performed on CD8+ TEMRA cells from blood. Stated subset: effector memory re-expressing CD45RA, CD45RA+ CD27-. This TCR was sampled from a human donor in good health. The V call is TRBV12-3 or TRBV12-4, the J call TRBJ2-2; 10 nucleotides align to TRBD2. Here the CDR3 reads CASTAGLAGEDTGELFF. The CDR3 coding sequence is TGTGCCAGCACCGCGGGGCTAGCGGGGGAAGACACCGGGGAGCTGTTTTTT.